These 19 T cell receptor beta chains were sequenced from one sample in a study of neurological immune-mediated disorders. As to time point: longitudinal time-point 3. TCRdb recomputed calls from the 5' RACE reads with MiXCR, one row per CDR3 protein. The sample holds some 80,000 distinct CDR3 sequences; around 4.7% are singletons and the top ten take 5.7%. The specimen was PBMCs. The receptors come from a woman aged 55-69 years with multiple sclerosis.

This clonotype was observed at least ten times. This chain uses TRBV6-2 or TRBV6-3 with TRBJ2-5; 7 bases align to TRBD2. Unmatched junction bases numbered 11, after V lost 2 bases and J lost 5 bases. CDR3 length equals 16 residues. The germline V gene has CDR1 MNHEY and CDR2 SVGEGT. The CDR3 sequence: CASSYIPAGRGETQYF. CDR3 nucleotides: TGTGCCAGCAGTTACATCCCAGCGGGGCGAGGGGAGACCCAGTACTTC.

This clonotype was picked up many times. The chain is built from TRBV20-1 and TRBJ2-2; possibly TRBD1 or TRBD2 for D (7 bases each). CDR1 DFQATT and CDR2 SNEGSKA come from the germline V gene (reference sequence). The CDR3 is made up of 14 amino acids. V gave up 1 base and J gave up 7 bases, with 13 bases separating them. The CDR3, as DNA: TGCAGTGCTAGAGCCCAGGGGGGGGTCGGGGAGCTGTTTTTT. It specifies CSARAQGGVGELFF.

This clonotype occurred many times. This chain joins TRBV12-3 or TRBV12-4 and TRBJ1-1, with D possibly being TRBD1 (5 bases). The CDR3 has 13 residues. The V end was cut by 3 bases, the J end by 1 base, with 6 bases between. The CDR3: CASSFGGNTEAFF. The CDR3 nucleotides are TGTGCCAGCAGTTTTGGGGGGAACACTGAAGCTTTCTTT.

Notes on this clonotype: One end of the junction is discordant with germline, which a read error may explain. The chain recombines TRBV2 with TRBJ1-5; TRBD1 might be the D (5 bases). CDR1 SNHLY and CDR2 FYNNEI come from the germline V gene. The CDR3 spans 12 residues. Here the CDR3 DNA reads TGTGTCAGCGGGGGGGGGAATCAGCCCCAGCATTTT. As protein: CVSGGGNQPQHF.

At least ten counts were recorded for this clonotype. J is TRBJ1-4 and V is TRBV5-1; 8 positions agree with TRBD1. Germline CDR1 SGHRS, CDR2 YFSETQ. The CDR3 runs to 14 residues. The V gene end was trimmed by 3 bases and the J gene end by 4 bases; junction bases not matched to a gene: 2. The CDR3 reads CASSSTGDNEKLFF. In nucleotides, the CDR3 is TGCGCCAGCAGCTCGACAGGGGATAATGAAAAACTGTTTTTT.

At least ten counts were recorded for this clonotype. CDR3 DNA sequence: TGTGCCAGCAGAGTCGACAGGAGGAACACCGGGGAGCTGTTTTTT. Translating it yields CASRVDRRNTGELFF. V is TRBV6-5 and J is TRBJ2-2; D may be TRBD1 (6 bases). The germline CDR1 and CDR2 sequences are MNHEY and SVGAGI. The CDR3 loop spans 15 amino acids. The V and J ends lost 6 bases and 1 base respectively, with 12 bases between them.

The V and J genes are TRBV19 and TRBJ1-5; D perhaps matches TRBD1 (5 bases). From germline, CDR1 is LNHDA and CDR2 SQIVND (reference sequence). There are 14 residues in the CDR3. V was shortened by 7 bases and J by 6 bases, with 16 bases between the two germline ends. CDR3: CASTPTQGGQPQHF. CDR3 DNA sequence: TGTGCCAGTACGCCGACTCAGGGTGGTCAGCCCCAGCATTTT.

This clonotype was seen at least ten times. The chain is built from TRBV28 and TRBJ2-2; no firm D call. Germline assignment: CDR1 MDHEN and CDR2 SYDVKM. This CDR3 has 14 amino acids. V was trimmed by 5 bases and J by 0 bases, leaving 7 bases between them. CDR3: CASSRKSNTGELFF. In DNA, the CDR3 is TGTGCCAGCAGTAGGAAGTCGAACACCGGGGAGCTGTTTTTT.

Ten or more counts support this clonotype. J is TRBJ2-1 and V is TRBV5-1; maybe TRBD1 (5 bases). In germline, CDR1 is SGHRS, CDR2 YFSETQ. The CDR3 length is 15 residues. Trimming pared 1 base from V and 4 bases from J, leaving 12 bases between. CDR3 bases: TGCGCCAGCAGCTTGTTCGGACAAAGTTACAATGAGCAGTTCTTC. It is translated as CASSLFGQSYNEQFF. The full variable domain, in which reference TRBV5-1 and TRBJ2-1 provide the parts outside the CDR3, is KAGVTQTPRYLIKTRGQQVTLSCSPISGHRSVSWYQQTPGQGLQFLFEYFSETQRNKGNFPGRFSGRQFSNSRSEMNVSTLELGDSALYLCASSLFGQSYNEQFFGPGTRLTVL.

This clonotype occurred many times. The chain is built from TRBV28 and TRBJ1-4; no clear D. Deletions cut 6 bases from V and 2 bases from J, with 7 bases between. Germline CDR1 reads MDHEN; CDR2 reads SYDVKM. This CDR3 is 13 amino acids long. The CDR3 sequence is CASRSGTNEKLFF. The CDR3 DNA sequence: TGTGCCAGCAGGAGTGGGACTAATGAAAAACTGTTTTTT.

This clonotype was detected ten times or more. This sequence joins TRBV5-1 and TRBJ1-1; 9 nucleotides agree with TRBD1. This CDR3 has 19 residues. In germline, CDR1 is SGHRS, CDR2 YFSETQ. V lost 0 bases and J lost 3; bases outside the gene matches: 15. The CDR3 nucleotides read TGCGCCAGCAGCTTGGGTCCGACAGGGGGGAGGGAAGGCTACACTGAAGCTTTCTTT. Translation: CASSLGPTGGREGYTEAFF.

This clonotype occurred many times. The rearrangement links TRBV29-1 to TRBJ1-1; TRBD1 is a possible D gene (5 bases). The CDR3 covers 12 residues. Germline V lookup: CDR1 SQVTM, CDR2 ANQGSEA. V was pared by 6 bases and J by 8 bases, with 16 bases between. CDR3 in amino acids: CSVSRPGVEAFF. CDR3 nucleotide sequence: TGCAGCGTCTCGCGGCCGGGGGTGGAAGCTTTCTTT.

This clonotype was observed at least ten times. This chain joins TRBV5-1 and TRBJ1-2; D is undetermined. V lost 0 bases to trimming and J lost 8 bases, with 11 bases between them. Germline lookup yields CDR1 SGHRS and CDR2 YFSETQ. This CDR3 comprises 13 residues. The CDR3 DNA is TGCGCCAGCAGCTTGGAGGTCGGAGGCGGCTACACCTTC. This sequence encodes CASSLEVGGGYTF.

This clonotype appeared many times. The chain uses TRBV12-3 or TRBV12-4 and TRBJ2-6, with no clear D. CDR3 size: 14 residues. V was cut by 5 bases and J by 2 bases, with 7 bases left in between. Written as DNA, the CDR3 is TGTGCCAGCAGTCTCGGACCTGGGGCCAACGTCCTGACTTTC. This codes for CASSLGPGANVLTF.

This clonotype was seen ten or more times. The chain recombines TRBV5-1 with TRBJ2-2; no clear D. The V and J ends lost 2 bases and 5 bases respectively, with 10 bases between them. The CDR3 loop spans 14 amino acids. Germline-derived CDR1 and CDR2 are SGHRS and YFSETQ. Here the CDR3 reads CASSLVARTGELFF. The CDR3 DNA is TGCGCCAGCAGCTTAGTGGCCAGAACCGGGGAGCTGTTTTTT.

The table lists this clonotype with many counts. The rearrangement uses TRBV20-1 and TRBJ2-7; no definite D call. Germline values: CDR1 DFQATT, CDR2 SNEGSKA (reference sequence). The CDR3 spans 11 residues. The V end was cut by 4 bases, the J end by 2 bases, with 6 bases between. The CDR3 nucleotides are TGCAGTGCTAAACCAACCTACGAGCAGTACTTC. Amino acids: CSAKPTYEQYF.

This clonotype was found many times. The gene calls are TRBV11-2 and TRBJ2-7; the D gene is possibly TRBD1 (5 bases). Trimming stripped 1 base from V and 12 bases from J, with 10 bases between. This CDR3 spans 11 amino acids. CDR1 is SGHAT and CDR2 is FQNNGV in the germline V gene. CDR3 coding DNA: TGTGCCAGCAGCTTAGTACAGGTGCCGTACTTC. Residues: CASSLVQVPYF.

Ten or more counts support this clonotype. The V gene is TRBV7-2, the J gene TRBJ2-7, with a tentative D call TRBD2 (6 bases). The CDR3 loop spans 15 amino acids. The V gene lost 6 bases and the J gene lost 3 bases, with 18 bases spanning the gap. The germline V gene has CDR1 SGHTA and CDR2 FQGNSA. CDR3 sequence (DNA): TGTGCCAGCAGAATCAAATCCCTGCGGGGCTACGAGCAGTACTTC. Protein: CASRIKSLRGYEQYF.

This clonotype was counted a few times. The chain is built from TRBV6-2 or TRBV6-3 and TRBJ2-3; tentative D call: TRBD1 (6 bases). V was trimmed by 5 bases and J by 4 bases, leaving 10 bases between them. The V gene's germline CDR1 is MNHEY and CDR2 SVGEGT. The CDR3 totals 13 residues. In nucleotides, the CDR3 is TGTGCCAGCAGTACGCGGACAGCAGATACGCAGTATTTT. Encoded protein: CASSTRTADTQYF.